These 6 T cell receptor beta chains were sequenced from one sample in a study of shared clonotypes between healthy human individuals. TCRdb's table, derived via immunoSEQ multiplex PCR, lists solely in-frame clones and lacks some. The sample consists of fewer than 3 million clones, 85% to 95% of them appearing once. What was sequenced was naive CD4+ T cells from PBMCs. The subset is: CD45RA+ positively selected. The receptor set was obtained from a man between 18 and 29 years old in good health. Some clones in this sample may be carry-over from other donors' samples.

V usage is TRBV7-2 and J usage is TRBJ1-2; TRBD1 matches at 9 bases. Trimming removed 3 bases from V and 7 bases from J; junction bases left unmatched: 6. CDR1 is SGHTA, CDR2 FQGNSA, per germline. CDR3 size: 14 residues. Here the CDR3 DNA reads TGTGCCAGCAGCTTTTGGGACAGGGATCGTGGCTACACCTTC. This translates into CASSFWDRDRGYTF.

The chain couples TRBV13 to TRBJ2-7; D might be TRBD1 (6 bases). The germline V and J ends were trimmed by 8 bases and 2 bases, with 19 bases remaining between them. CDR1 PRHDT and CDR2 FYEKMQ come from the germline V gene (reference sequence). The CDR3 is 15 residues long. The CDR3 loop is CASGTSGTEAYEQYF. CDR3 sequence (DNA): TGTGCCAGCGGGACATCCGGGACCGAAGCCTACGAGCAGTACTTC.

The chain recombines TRBV6-5 with TRBJ1-2; a possible D gene is TRBD1 (5 bases). Trimming removed 2 bases at V and 5 bases at J, with 18 bases between. This CDR3 is built from 16 residues. CDR1 MNHEY and CDR2 SVGAGI come from the germline V gene. DNA of the CDR3: TGTGCCAGCAGTTACGCGTCAGGGCCCAGGATATATGGCTACACCTTC. The encoded protein is CASSYASGPRIYGYTF.

This chain uses TRBV10-2 with TRBJ2-7, with no clear D. Germline V CDR1 and CDR2: WSHSY, SAAADI. Between the trimmed V and J ends, which lost 10 bases and 2 bases, there was a span of 18 bases. CDR3 length: 14 amino acids. The DNA of the CDR3 is TGCGCCACCCAAGGAATGCAATTCACCTACGAGCAGTACTTC. Translating gives CATQGMQFTYEQYF.

The chain is built from TRBV19 and TRBJ1-5, with D perhaps TRBD1 (6 bases). V lost 7 bases to trimming and J lost 6 bases, with 25 bases between them. Looked up from germline, CDR1 is LNHDA and CDR2 is SQIVND (reference sequence). This CDR3 has 17 residues. The CDR3 protein is CASISLVGRGGGQPQHF. DNA for the CDR3: TGTGCCAGTATCTCTCTTGTGGGCAGGGGCGGAGGTCAGCCCCAGCATTTT.

This chain connects TRBV9 to TRBJ1-1; D ambiguous. The germline gives CDR1 SGDLS, CDR2 YYNGEE. The germline V and J ends were trimmed by 4 bases and 1 base, with 8 bases remaining between them. CDR3 length: 13 amino acids. This chain's CDR3 is CASSRTRNTEAFF. The CDR3 nucleotides read TGTGCCAGCAGCCGCACACGGAACACTGAAGCTTTCTTT.